This T cell receptor beta chain was recovered during a study of blood T cells in healthy people across ages. General study results and limits: Roughly linearly, TCR beta diversity per million T cells fell as age increased. Lack of knowledge of donor CMV status possibly confounded expanded clonotype changes.

A remark on this clonotype: Its antigen is undetermined.

It was with a sample-barcoded 5' primer and a J-beta primer mix that a second PCR of roughly 6 to 12 cycles was run. At least 2.5 million CDR3-containing paired-end reads were obtained per sample. TCRdb reprocessed the 5' RACE reads via MiXCR and lists one record per CDR3 protein. The sample lists about 670,000 distinct CDR3 sequences; around 50% were seen once. J gave up 9 bases and V 8 bases, and 13 bases lay outside the gene matches. The CDR3 is made up of 15 amino acids. This rearrangement joins TRBV12-3 or TRBV12-4 to TRBJ2-4; 10 bases are shared with TRBD1. The sequencing sample was made of blood. This clonotype was obtained from a woman older than 75 in good health. The DNA of the CDR3 is TGTGCCAGCGGGGATTTGGGACAGGGGATCGGCATTCAGTACTTC. Its protein product is CASGDLGQGIGIQYF.